Listed below are T cell receptor beta chains from one sample, sequenced in a study of cytomegalovirus exposure and HLA in healthy donors. Some clones are missing from TCRdb's copy, which holds only in-frame ones; the method was immunoSEQ multiplex PCR. The data contain about 220,000 clones, approximately 82% of them singletons. The specimen was PBMCs. These receptors were obtained from a man between 18 and 29 years old in good health and CMV-seronegative. Each CDR3 is given with its conserved first and last residue. The D gene is left open where the match is weak. Size values are once, few and many counts, or a class for expanded clones, and some rows have none.

TGTGCCAGCAGCTCAACGCATTTGGACAGCTTACTCTATGGCTACACCTTC	CASSSTHLDSLLYGYTF	TRBV11-2	-	-	TRBJ1-2
TGCGCCAGCAGTCCGCGGACAGGGGGCTACGAGCAGTACTTC	CASSPRTGGYEQYF	TRBV23-1	TRBD1	-	TRBJ2-7
TGTGCCAGCTCACCAGAGGCAGGGGGCTTAAATGAGCAGTTCTTC	CASSPEAGGLNEQFF	TRBV18	TRBD1	-	TRBJ2-1
TGTGCCAGCAGTACGACTAGCTCCTACGAGCAGTACTTC	CASSTTSSYEQYF	TRBV27	-	-	TRBJ2-7
TGTGCCAGTAGTATAGATTTCGGTCGACAGGGGGCCGGCTATGGCTACACCTTC	CASSIDFGRQGAGYGYTF	TRBV19	TRBD1	-	TRBJ1-2
TGTGCCAGCAGGGCCGCTAGCGGCAGGTCCTACGAGCAGTACTTC	CASRAASGRSYEQYF	TRBV2	TRBD2	-	TRBJ2-7
TGTGCCAGCAGTTGGGGCAGTGCTAACTATGGCTACACCTTC	CASSWGSANYGYTF	TRBV6-5	-	-	TRBJ1-2
TGTGCCAGCAGCTCATGGGTCGGCGTTCTAGCGGGAGGTTACGAGCAGTACTTC	CASSSWVGVLAGGYEQYF	TRBV5-8	TRBD2	-	TRBJ2-7
TGTGCCAGCGGACATCAGAACACTGAAGCTTTCTTT	CASGHQNTEAFF	TRBV6-5	-	-	TRBJ1-1
TGTGCCAGCAGTCTTAGAATCGCCTACGAGCAGTACTTC	CASSLRIAYEQYF	TRBV6-5	-	-	TRBJ2-7
TGTGCCAGCAGGTGGGACACGACCTACGAGCAGTACTTC	CASRWDTTYEQYF	TRBV2	-	few	TRBJ2-7
TGTGCCAGCAGCTTAGGGACTATGGGATATGGCTACACCTTC	CASSLGTMGYGYTF	TRBV7-9	-	-	TRBJ1-2
TGTGCCAGCAGCCCCCGGACTAGCGGGTTATACGAGCAGTACTTC	CASSPRTSGLYEQYF	TRBV7-2	TRBD2	-	TRBJ2-7
TGTGCCAGCAGCCCGGGACAGTCTTACTCCTACGAGCAGTACTTC	CASSPGQSYSYEQYF	TRBV28	TRBD1	-	TRBJ2-7
TGTGCCAGCAGGGACGGGACTAGTTTGTCAGATACGCAGTATTTT	CASRDGTSLSDTQYF	TRBV6-1	TRBD2	-	TRBJ2-3
TGTGCCAGCAATGAGGGGAGAGTCAATGAGCAGTTCTTC	CASNEGRVNEQFF	TRBV6-1	-	once	TRBJ2-1
TGTGCTAGCAGTCCAGCGGGAGGGGGCTACAATGAGCAGTTCTTC	CASSPAGGGYNEQFF	TRBV7-7	TRBD2	-	TRBJ2-1
TGTGCCAGCTCACTCCAGGACAGGGGCGAGCAGTACTTC	CASSLQDRGEQYF	TRBV18	TRBD1	-	TRBJ2-7
TGTGCCAGCAGCTCACGTGGGGGAGGTGGCTACACCTTC	CASSSRGGGGYTF	TRBV7-6	-	-	TRBJ1-2
TGCGCCAGCAGCGGCGTAGGGGGCACAGATACGCAGTATTTT	CASSGVGGTDTQYF	TRBV5-1	-	once	TRBJ2-3
TGTGCCAGCAGCCTAGGGACAGGCGGGACCACTGAAGCTTTCTTT	CASSLGTGGTTEAFF	TRBV4-2	TRBD1	-	TRBJ1-1
TGTGCCAGCTCACCACCGGGACAGGGGGCGACGGGGGAGCTGTTTTTT	CASSPPGQGATGELFF	TRBV18	TRBD1	-	TRBJ2-2
TGTGCCAGCAGTCTTTCGCGGGGCGGGAACACTGAAGCTTTCTTT	CASSLSRGGNTEAFF	TRBV27	-	-	TRBJ1-1
TGTGCCAGCACTTTAGAACAGGGGGTTGGGAACACTGAAGCTTTCTTT	CASTLEQGVGNTEAFF	TRBV2	TRBD1	-	TRBJ1-1
TGTGCCAGCAGCCGGTTCGTGGGCGGGGGCCGGGAGACCCAGTACTTC	CASSRFVGGGRETQYF	TRBV7-6	-	-	TRBJ2-5
TGTGCCAGCAGTGACCGGGACAGAGCTTACGAGCAGTACTTC	CASSDRDRAYEQYF	TRBV11-1	TRBD1	-	TRBJ2-7
TGTGCCAGCAGCTCGATGGCTAACACTGAAGCTTTCTTT	CASSSMANTEAFF	TRBV5-4	-	-	TRBJ1-1
TGTGCCAGCAGTCCAAACGCGGGACTCGTGTACGAGCAGTACTTC	CASSPNAGLVYEQYF	TRBV6-5	-	-	TRBJ2-7
TGTGCCAGTAGTATAGTAACAGGGGATGATACGCAGTATTTT	CASSIVTGDDTQYF	TRBV19	TRBD1	-	TRBJ2-3
TGTGCCAGTAGTATAGGAGGAGATGGAAACTATGGCTACACCTTC	CASSIGGDGNYGYTF	TRBV19	-	-	TRBJ1-2
TGTGCCAGCAGCTCGCATGGGCAGGGGCGCGTCACAGATACGCAGTATTTT	CASSSHGQGRVTDTQYF	TRBV11-2	-	-	TRBJ2-3
TGTGCCAGCAGTCGGACAGGGGGCGAAAACATTCAGTACTTC	CASSRTGGENIQYF	TRBV25-1	TRBD1	-	TRBJ2-4
TGTGCCAGCAGCCAAGTGAGGATCGACAATGAGCAGTTCTTC	CASSQVRIDNEQFF	TRBV4-2	-	-	TRBJ2-1
TGTGCCAGTAGTTTCAGCAGGGACACTGAAGCTTTCTTT	CASSFSRDTEAFF	TRBV19	-	-	TRBJ1-1
TGTGCCAGCAGCCGTGGAGGGGCCAAAAACATTCAGTACTTC	CASSRGGAKNIQYF	TRBV14	-	once	TRBJ2-4
TGTGCCAGCAGTGAAAACGGGGATAGCGGGAGTAGGGAGACCCAGTACTTC	CASSENGDSGSRETQYF	TRBV2	TRBD2	-	TRBJ2-5
TGTGCCAGTAGTATTTCGGGACTACCATCCTACGAGCAGTACTTC	CASSISGLPSYEQYF	TRBV19	TRBD2	-	TRBJ2-7
TGTGCCACCAGCTCCCTCCGGGGGATAAGGGTTCGGATCTTC	CATSSLRGIRVRIF	TRBV15	-	-	TRBJ2-1
TGTGCCAGCAGCGTATTCGGGACAGGGAACTACGAGCAGTACTTC	CASSVFGTGNYEQYF	TRBV9	TRBD1	-	TRBJ2-7
TGCGCCGGCGAGAAGAACCGGCGGGATATCCACGAGCAGTACTTC	CAGEKNRRDIHEQYF	TRBV5-1	-	-	TRBJ2-7
TGTGCCAGCAGTTCGATACGGGACAGAGGAAACACTGAAGCTTTCTTT	CASSSIRDRGNTEAFF	TRBV27	TRBD1	-	TRBJ1-1
TGTGCCTGGAGTTGGACAGGGGGTTTCGATGAGCAGTTCTTC	CAWSWTGGFDEQFF	TRBV30	TRBD1	-	TRBJ2-1
TGTGCCAGCAGTTCTAACTCCTACGAGCAGTACTTC	CASSSNSYEQYF	TRBV28	-	few	TRBJ2-7
TGTGCCAGCAGCTTTACAGGGACTAGCGGGAGGAATGAGCAGTTCTTC	CASSFTGTSGRNEQFF	TRBV7-9	TRBD2	-	TRBJ2-1
TGTGCCTGGAGCGAACAGGGGGCCACTGAAGCTTTCTTT	CAWSEQGATEAFF	TRBV30	TRBD1	-	TRBJ1-1
TGTGCCAGCATTCCTAGCGGCCGCAGCTCCTACGAGCAGTACTTC	CASIPSGRSSYEQYF	TRBV2	TRBD2	once	TRBJ2-7
TGCAGCGTTGAAGGAGGGATGAACACTGAAGCTTTCTTT	CSVEGGMNTEAFF	TRBV29-1	-	-	TRBJ1-1
TGCAGCGCCGGACAGGGGGAGTCTCAGCCCCAGCATTTT	CSAGQGESQPQHF	TRBV29-1	TRBD1	few	TRBJ1-5
TGTGCCATCAGCTCAGGGGGGACAGGGGGCCGCTACGAGCAGTACTTC	CAISSGGTGGRYEQYF	TRBV10-3	TRBD1	-	TRBJ2-7
TGTGCCAGCAGCGGAAAACTAGCGGGAGCCCTCTACGAGCAGTACTTC	CASSGKLAGALYEQYF	TRBV9	TRBD2	-	TRBJ2-7